This T cell receptor (beta chain) was retrieved from a study of identical twins. Template switching added a universal primer site; cDNA carried unique molecular identifiers. TCRdb reprocessed the 5' RACE reads with MiXCR, giving one entry per CDR3 protein. The table lists 400,000 to 600,000 distinct CDR3 sequences, approximately 20% of them singletons. The CDR3 runs to 14 residues. From germline, CDR1 is SNHLY and CDR2 FYNNEI. V was pared by 5 bases and J by 1 base, with 4 bases of the junction left unmatched. Study-level results: Monozygotic twin pairs showed more out-of-frame TCR alpha sharing than models estimated. Abundant cord blood beta clonotypes carried fewer insertions; memory repertoires showed none. Out-of-frame alpha sequences shared by twins showed excess low generation probability.

This clonotype was counted between two and nine times. Its cognate antigen is unknown. The sample also formed part of further work on yellow fever vaccine responses in identical twins.

The genes are TRBV2 and TRBJ1-1, with 7 bases that match TRBD1. The specimen was CD4+ T cells sorted from blood. This receptor was taken from a woman aged 18-29 years in good health. CDR3: CASSKGQSNTEAFF. In DNA, the CDR3 is TGTGCCAGCAGTAAGGGACAGTCGAACACTGAAGCTTTCTTT.